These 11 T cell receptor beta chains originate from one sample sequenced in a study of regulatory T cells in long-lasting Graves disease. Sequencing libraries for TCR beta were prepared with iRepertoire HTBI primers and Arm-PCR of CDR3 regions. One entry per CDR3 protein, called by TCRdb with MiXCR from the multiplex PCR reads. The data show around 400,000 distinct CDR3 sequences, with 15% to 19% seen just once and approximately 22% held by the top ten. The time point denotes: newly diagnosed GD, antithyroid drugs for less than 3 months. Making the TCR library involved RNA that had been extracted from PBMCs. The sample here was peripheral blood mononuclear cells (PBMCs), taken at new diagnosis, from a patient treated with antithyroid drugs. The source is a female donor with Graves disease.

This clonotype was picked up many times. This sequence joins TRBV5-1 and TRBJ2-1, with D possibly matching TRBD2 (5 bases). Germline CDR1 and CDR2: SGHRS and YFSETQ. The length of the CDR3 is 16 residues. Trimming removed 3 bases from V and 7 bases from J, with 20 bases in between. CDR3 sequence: CASSSTRERVRNEQFF. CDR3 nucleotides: TGCGCCAGCAGCTCGACGAGGGAGAGGGTTAGGAATGAGCAGTTCTTC.

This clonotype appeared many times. The CDR3 DNA reads as TGTGCCGGAAAGGTGGCAGGAGGCCTAACGCAGTATTTT. It is translated as CAGKVAGGLTQYF. The gene calls are TRBV2 and TRBJ2-3, with TRBD2 as a possible D gene (5 bases). Looked up from germline, CDR1 is SNHLY and CDR2 is FYNNEI. V was cut by 11 bases and J by 9 bases, with 21 bases left in between. The CDR3 is made up of 13 amino acids.

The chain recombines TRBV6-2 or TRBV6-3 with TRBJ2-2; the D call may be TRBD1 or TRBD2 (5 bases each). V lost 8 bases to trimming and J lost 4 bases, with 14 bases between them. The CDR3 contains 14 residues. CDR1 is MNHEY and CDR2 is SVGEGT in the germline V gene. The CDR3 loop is CASSNRGGTGELFF. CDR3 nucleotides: TGTGCCAGCTCTAACCGGGGCGGCACCGGGGAGCTGTTTTTT.

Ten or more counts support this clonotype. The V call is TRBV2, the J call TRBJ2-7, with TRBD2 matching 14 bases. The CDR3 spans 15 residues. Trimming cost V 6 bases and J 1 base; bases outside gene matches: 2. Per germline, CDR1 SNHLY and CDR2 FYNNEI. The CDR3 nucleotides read TGTGCCAGCAGCGGGACTAGCGGGAGATCCTACGAGCAGTACTTC. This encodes CASSGTSGRSYEQYF.

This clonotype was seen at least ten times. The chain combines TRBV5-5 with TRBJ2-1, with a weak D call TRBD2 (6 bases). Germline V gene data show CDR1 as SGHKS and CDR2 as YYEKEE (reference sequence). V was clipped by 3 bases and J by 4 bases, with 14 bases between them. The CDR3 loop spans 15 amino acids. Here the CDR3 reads CASSSSVAGYNEQFF. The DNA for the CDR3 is TGTGCCAGCAGCTCCTCAGTGGCGGGGTACAATGAGCAGTTCTTC.

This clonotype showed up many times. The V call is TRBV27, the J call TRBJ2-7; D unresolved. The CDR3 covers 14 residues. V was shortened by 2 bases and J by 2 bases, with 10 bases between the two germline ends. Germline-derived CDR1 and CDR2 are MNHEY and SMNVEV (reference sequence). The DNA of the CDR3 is TGTGCCAGCAGTTTAGCCCTAGGAACCTACGAGCAGTACTTC. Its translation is CASSLALGTYEQYF.

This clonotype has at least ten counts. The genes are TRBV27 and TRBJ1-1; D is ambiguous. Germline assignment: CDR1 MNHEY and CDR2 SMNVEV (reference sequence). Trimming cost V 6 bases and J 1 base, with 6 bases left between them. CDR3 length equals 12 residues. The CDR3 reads CASRNGNTEAFF. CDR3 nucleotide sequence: TGTGCCAGCAGAAACGGGAACACTGAAGCTTTCTTT.

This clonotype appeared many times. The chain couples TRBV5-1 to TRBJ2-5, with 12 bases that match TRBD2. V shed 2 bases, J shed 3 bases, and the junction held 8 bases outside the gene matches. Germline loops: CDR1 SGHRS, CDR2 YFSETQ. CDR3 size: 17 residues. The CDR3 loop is CASSFKTSGGREETQYF. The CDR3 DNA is TGCGCCAGCAGCTTCAAAACTAGCGGGGGGCGTGAAGAGACCCAGTACTTC.

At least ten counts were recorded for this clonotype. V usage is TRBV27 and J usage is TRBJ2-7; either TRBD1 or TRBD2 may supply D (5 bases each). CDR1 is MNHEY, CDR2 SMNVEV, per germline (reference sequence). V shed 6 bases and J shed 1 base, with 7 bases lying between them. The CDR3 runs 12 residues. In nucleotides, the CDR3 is TGTGCCAGCAGGGGACCATCCTACGAGCAGTACTTC. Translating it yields CASRGPSYEQYF.

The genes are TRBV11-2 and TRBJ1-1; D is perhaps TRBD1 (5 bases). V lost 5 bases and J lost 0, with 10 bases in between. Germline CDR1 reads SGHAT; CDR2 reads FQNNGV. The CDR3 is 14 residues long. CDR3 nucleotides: TGTGCCAGCAGCGAGCGACAGATGAACACTGAAGCTTTCTTT. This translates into CASSERQMNTEAFF.

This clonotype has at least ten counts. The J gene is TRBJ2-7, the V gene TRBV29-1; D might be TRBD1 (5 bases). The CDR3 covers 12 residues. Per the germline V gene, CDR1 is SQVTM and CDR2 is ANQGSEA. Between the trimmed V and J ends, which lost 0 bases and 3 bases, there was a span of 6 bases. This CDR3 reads CSVEDRDYEQYF. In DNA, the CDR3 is TGCAGCGTTGAAGACAGGGACTACGAGCAGTACTTC.